This TCR beta chain was sequenced for a study of T cell repertoires in cytomegalovirus infection. Looking at the study overall: It was the public TCR beta signatures that indicated both CMV infection and matching HLA type.

TCRdb re-analysed the reads in MiXCR, keeping a single row per CDR3 protein. Here the sample spans some 220,000 distinct CDR3 sequences, roughly an eighth being singletons. This clonotype was observed a handful of times. CDR3 length: 15 residues. Trimming removed 1 base from V and 4 bases from J; junction bases left unmatched: 8. Germline values: CDR1 DFQATT, CDR2 SNEGSKA (reference sequence). The specimen was PBMCs. The V call is TRBV20-1, the J call TRBJ2-3; TRBD1 agrees at 7 bases. The source of this sequence is a human donor in good health (CMV status not recorded). Some clones in this sample may be carry-over from other donors' samples. The CDR3 DNA sequence: TGCAGTGCTAGAGGCGTCAGGGGGTCTTCAGATACGCAGTATTTT. It codes for CSARGVRGSSDTQYF.